Included here is one T cell receptor beta chain sequence, with context. This entry comes from a study of technical replicates of blood from several donors. The CDR3 sequence is 13 residues long. With 5 bases removed from V and 7 bases from J, the gap between germline ends came to 14 bases. Germline V gene sequence: CDR1 MNHEY, CDR2 SMNVEV (reference sequence). TCRdb keeps only in-frame clones here, not all; method: immunoSEQ multiplex PCR. The repertoire holds roughly 6,400 clones, with 95% to 97% as singletons. The chain uses TRBV27 and TRBJ2-5, with D possibly being TRBD1 (6 bases). Sequencing was performed on PBMCs. The clonotype was recovered from a human donor in good health. The CDR3: CASSPRARGTQYF. CDR3 DNA sequence: TGTGCCAGCAGTCCCCGGGCCAGGGGGACCCAGTACTTC.